This TCR beta chain is drawn from a study of blood T cell repertoires in COVID-19. Assay used: immunoSEQ multiplex PCR; TCRdb lists only in-frame clones, some missing. The table lists over 300,000 clones, roughly 87% of them singletons. Trimming left V 0 bases short and J 1 base short, with 6 bases between. This CDR3 is 14 amino acids long. Germline V gives CDR1 SGHTA, CDR2 FQGNSA. In Cohort 3, a recovered donor had either two negative PCRs, clearance, or symptom resolution. The chain couples TRBV7-2 to TRBJ1-1; D uncertain. This TCR derives from a woman in her twenties or thirties who had recovered from COVID-19. Material for sequencing was PBMCs or T cells enriched from blood (not recorded which). The CDR3 nucleotides read TGTGCCAGCAGCTTAGCGGGCAGGAACACTGAAGCTTTCTTT. Amino acid sequence: CASSLAGRNTEAFF.